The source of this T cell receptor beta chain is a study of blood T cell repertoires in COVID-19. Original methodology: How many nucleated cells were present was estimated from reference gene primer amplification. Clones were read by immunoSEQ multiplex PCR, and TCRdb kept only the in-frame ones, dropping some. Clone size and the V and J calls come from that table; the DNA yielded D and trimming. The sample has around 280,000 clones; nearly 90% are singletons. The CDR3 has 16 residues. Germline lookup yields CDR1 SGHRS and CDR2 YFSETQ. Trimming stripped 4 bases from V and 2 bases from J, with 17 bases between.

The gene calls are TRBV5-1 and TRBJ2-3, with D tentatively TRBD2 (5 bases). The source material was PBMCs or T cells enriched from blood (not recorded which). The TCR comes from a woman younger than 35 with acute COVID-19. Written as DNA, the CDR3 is TGCGCCAGCAGCGCCGGACTTACCCCCAACACAGATACGCAGTATTTT. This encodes CASSAGLTPNTDTQYF.